The text below deals with one TCR beta chain. This specimen belongs to a study of blood T cells in healthy people across ages. Then a second PCR, running about 6 to 11 cycles, was carried out with a sample-barcoded 5' primer and a J-beta primer mix. MiXCR was run by TCRdb on the 5' RACE reads, yielding one entry per CDR3 protein. This table holds under 700,000 distinct CDR3 sequences, around 24% found once. The CDR3 spans 12 residues. Germline loops: CDR1 ENHRY, CDR2 SYGVKD. V lost 6 bases, J lost 6 bases, and 3 bases stayed unmatched. These records were also assigned to another study, of T cells of mothers and their children.

Sequenced: blood. V and J are TRBV10-3 and TRBJ2-3, with TRBD2 matching 7 bases. This receptor was taken from a boy aged 10-17 years in good health. CDR3 DNA sequence: TGTGCCATCAGCGAGGGAGGGGATACGCAGTATTTT. It translates to CAISEGGDTQYF.